These 15 T cell receptor beta chains were all obtained from the same sample, sequenced in a study of T cells in Graves' hyperthyroidism and ophthalmopathy. Amplification yielded TCR beta CDR3 regions, with RNA transcripts as the source. HTBI primers were employed in a first-round RT-PCR of the TCR CDR3. MiXCR was run by TCRdb on the multiplex PCR reads, yielding one entry per CDR3 protein. The repertoire holds 400,000 to 500,000 distinct CDR3 sequences, with 14% to 15% as singletons. Input material: blood. Receptor source: a man aged 18 to 35 with Graves' ophthalmopathy.

This clonotype occurred a few times. This chain connects TRBV5-1 to TRBJ2-7; a weak D match, TRBD2 (6 bases). Germline V lookup: CDR1 SGHRS, CDR2 YFSETQ. V lost 0 bases and J lost 3, with 10 bases in between. The CDR3 extends over 14 amino acids. The CDR3 protein is CASSLGLVGYEQYF. CDR3 nucleotide sequence: TGCGCCAGCAGCTTGGGACTAGTAGGCTACGAGCAGTACTTC.

This clonotype was detected many times. The rearrangement uses TRBV18 and TRBJ1-2, with 7 bases fitting TRBD1. CDR1 and CDR2 (germline): KGHSH, LQKENI. J gave up 2 bases and V 6 bases, and 3 bases lay outside the gene matches. The CDR3 covers 13 residues. The CDR3 here is CASSEGANYGYTF. The CDR3 nucleotides read TGTGCCAGCTCGGAGGGGGCAAACTATGGCTACACCTTC.

This clonotype occurred a few times. This chain uses TRBV6-1 with TRBJ1-5; D possibly corresponds to TRBD1 (6 bases). The CDR3 consists of 14 residues. Germline CDR1 MNHNS, CDR2 SASEGT. V was pared by 6 bases and J by 6 bases, with 15 bases between. In nucleotides, the CDR3 is TGTGCCAGCAGCGATCTGGGGGCCGTTCAGCCCCAGCATTTT. This translates into CASSDLGAVQPQHF.

This clonotype has at least ten counts. Written as DNA, the CDR3 is TGTGCCAGCAGCTTATCTCCCGGCCGGATCAACTATGGCTACACCTTC. Protein product: CASSLSPGRINYGYTF. J is TRBJ1-2 and V is TRBV7-9; D is unresolved. Germline V lookup: CDR1 SEHNR, CDR2 FQNEAQ (reference sequence). This CDR3 has 16 residues. Trimming left V 2 bases short and J 2 bases short, with 15 bases between.

A few counts support this clonotype. The CDR3 reads CASSGLGGSDQPLGEQYF. For the CDR3, the DNA is TGTGCCAGTAGTGGCCTTGGCGGGAGTGACCAACCCCTAGGCGAGCAGTACTTC. The chain couples TRBV19 to TRBJ2-7; 7 bases line up with TRBD2. Germline CDR1 reads LNHDA; CDR2 reads SQIVND (reference sequence). The CDR3 sequence is 18 residues long. The ends lost 5 bases at V and 6 bases at J; junction bases unmatched: 22.

The sample holds many counts of this clonotype. The V and J genes are TRBV3-1 and TRBJ2-1; the D gene is possibly TRBD2 (6 bases). The CDR3 has 16 amino acids. V was shortened by 2 bases and J by 0 bases, with 11 bases between the two germline ends. CDR1 LGHDT and CDR2 YNNKEL come from the germline V gene (reference sequence). The CDR3, as DNA: TGTGCCAGCAGCCAATCTGGGGGGAGCTCCTACAATGAGCAGTTCTTC. Its translation is CASSQSGGSSYNEQFF.

This clonotype was recorded at least ten times. The J gene is TRBJ2-1, the V gene TRBV30; TRBD1 matches 10 bases. CDR3 length: 13 amino acids. Germline-derived CDR1 and CDR2 are GTSNPN and SVGIG (reference sequence). Unmatched junction bases numbered 9, after V lost 8 bases and J lost 8 bases. The CDR3 bases are TGTGCCATAGACAGGGGGCGTGGGGATGAGCAGTTCTTC. Protein: CAIDRGRGDEQFF.

The table lists this clonotype with many counts. The chain uses TRBV12-3 or TRBV12-4 and TRBJ1-6; TRBD1 agrees at 7 bases. The CDR3 is made up of 13 amino acids. V gave up 6 bases and J gave up 11 bases; unmatched junction bases: 7. The CDR3 loop is CASRGTGETPLHF. The CDR3 DNA reads as TGTGCCAGCAGGGGAACAGGGGAAACACCCCTCCACTTT.

Ten or more counts support this clonotype. This chain connects TRBV18 to TRBJ1-2, with TRBD1 as a possible D gene (5 bases). The CDR3 spans 12 residues. Trimming pared 11 bases from V and 5 bases from J, leaving 15 bases between. CDR1 is KGHSH and CDR2 is LQKENI in the germline V gene. In nucleotides, the CDR3 is TGTGCCCTTAGAGGGGCGAAATATGGCTACACCTTC. This translates into CALRGAKYGYTF.

This clonotype was recorded many times. V gene TRBV12-3 or TRBV12-4 combines with J gene TRBJ1-1; no clear D. The V gene lost 7 bases and the J gene lost 2 bases, with 11 bases spanning the gap. CDR3 size: 13 residues. CDR3 protein: CASTSMYNTEAFF. CDR3 DNA: TGTGCCAGCACCAGTATGTATAACACTGAAGCTTTCTTT.

In its sample, this clonotype was seen a few times. DNA for the CDR3: TGTGCCAGCAGCTTTCTGATAGGACAGGGTCTGGGAGCCTCTGGAAACACCATATATTTT. As protein: CASSFLIGQGLGASGNTIYF. The V gene is TRBV7-9, the J gene TRBJ1-3, with 8 bases matching TRBD1. CDR1 is SEHNR, CDR2 FQNEAQ, per germline (reference sequence). This CDR3 has 20 amino acids. Germline trimming cut 3 bases from V and 0 bases from J; bases unmatched to any gene: 16.

Ten or more counts support this clonotype. V and J are TRBV9 and TRBJ2-5, with 10 nucleotides matching TRBD2. The CDR3 runs to 14 residues. Trimming took 2 bases from V and 3 from J; bases not matched to a gene: 1. Germline CDR1 is SGDLS and CDR2 is YYNGEE. CDR3 sequence: CASSVGLAEETQYF. The CDR3 coding sequence is TGTGCCAGCAGCGTCGGACTAGCGGAAGAGACCCAGTACTTC.

Ten or more counts support this clonotype. The rearrangement links TRBV7-2 to TRBJ2-7; 10 nucleotides align to TRBD2. CDR1 is SGHTA, CDR2 FQGNSA, per germline. This CDR3 has 15 amino acids. The V and J ends lost 2 bases and 2 bases, in that order; junction bases with no gene match: 3. Here the CDR3 reads CASSLSSGGAYEQYF. The CDR3 DNA is TGTGCCAGCAGCTTATCTAGCGGGGGTGCCTACGAGCAGTACTTC.

This clonotype was seen ten or more times. J is TRBJ1-1 and V is TRBV9; no definite D call. V was shortened by 0 bases and J by 8 bases, with 14 bases between the two germline ends. The CDR3 is 14 amino acids. The germline V gene encodes CDR1 SGDLS and CDR2 YYNGEE. CDR3 sequence (DNA): TGTGCCAGCAGCGTAGAGACCAACCCTTACGAAGCTTTCTTT. This gives the protein CASSVETNPYEAFF.

This clonotype has only a few counts. A much larger clone differs from this one at a single base, so this may be a read error. J is TRBJ2-7 and V is TRBV7-8; D is perhaps TRBD1 (5 bases). Germline CDR1 reads SGHVS; CDR2 reads FQNEAQ. This CDR3 contains 13 residues. The CDR3 nucleotides are TGTGGCAGCACCGGGCAGGGTGGTCACGAGCAGTACTTC. Protein sequence: CGSTGQGGHEQYF. The variable domain in full, with the rest retrieved from reference TRBV7-8 and TRBJ2-7, is GAGVSQSPRYKVAKRGQDVALRCDPISGHVSLFWYQQALGQGPEFLTYFQNEAQLDKSGLPSDRFFAERPEGSVSTLKIQRTQQEDSAVYLCGSTGQGGHEQYFGPGTRLTVT.